This T cell receptor beta chain is from a study of T cell responses to AZD1222 COVID-19 vaccine. Study-wide results and caveats: Variant regions that are unmutated are reportedly the target of nearly half of spike-specific TCRs. The study identified only a handful of AZD1222 recipients as seropositive at baseline. Vaccination with two AZD1222 doses was followed by a rise in Spike-specific TCR breadth and depth.

CDR3 length equals 13 residues. The V gene's germline CDR1 is SGHRS and CDR2 YFSETQ. The V end was cut by 4 bases, the J end by 8 bases, with 15 bases between. TCRdb keeps only in-frame clones here, not all; method: immunoSEQ multiplex PCR. The table has approximately 140,000 clones, around 90% seen once. As regards this clone: Its antigen is currently unknown.

The V and J genes are TRBV5-1 and TRBJ1-2, with D unresolved. The sequence derives from an adult in good health. The sequenced sample was peripheral blood, obtained on day 0 of AZD1222 vaccination. The CDR3 loop reads CASSTREREGYTF. For the CDR3, the DNA is TGCGCCAGCAGCACCCGAGAGCGGGAGGGCTACACCTTC.